This TCR beta chain was identified during a study of blood T cell repertoires in COVID-19. At the level of the study: There were acute and convalescent COVID-19 samples, and they came from the United States, Italy and Spain. Nucleic acid was either cDNA or gDNA, and it came from T cells, B-cell-depleted T cells, or PBMCs.

TCRdb's copy holds only in-frame clones and misses some; the assay was immunoSEQ multiplex PCR. Of around 93,000 clones in the sample, about 81% were seen once. J lost 1 base, V lost 0 bases, and 8 bases had no gene match. CDR3 size: 17 residues. Germline V gene lookup returns CDR1 MDHEN and CDR2 SYDVKM. Material: peripheral blood. The origin of this receptor is an elderly man with acute or convalescent COVID-19. The chain combines TRBV28 with TRBJ1-1, with 7 bases identical to TRBD1. The CDR3 loop reads CASSLWGLTGSNTEAFF. The CDR3 DNA reads TGTGCCAGCAGTTTATGGGGGTTGACAGGGTCGAACACTGAAGCTTTCTTT. The full variable domain, with the rest looked up from reference TRBV28 and TRBJ1-1, is DVKVTQSSRYLVKRTGEKVFLECVQDMDHENMFWYRQDPGLGLRLIYFSYDVKMKEKGDIPEGYSVSREKKERFSLILESASTNQTSMYLCASSLWGLTGSNTEAFFGQGTRLTVV.